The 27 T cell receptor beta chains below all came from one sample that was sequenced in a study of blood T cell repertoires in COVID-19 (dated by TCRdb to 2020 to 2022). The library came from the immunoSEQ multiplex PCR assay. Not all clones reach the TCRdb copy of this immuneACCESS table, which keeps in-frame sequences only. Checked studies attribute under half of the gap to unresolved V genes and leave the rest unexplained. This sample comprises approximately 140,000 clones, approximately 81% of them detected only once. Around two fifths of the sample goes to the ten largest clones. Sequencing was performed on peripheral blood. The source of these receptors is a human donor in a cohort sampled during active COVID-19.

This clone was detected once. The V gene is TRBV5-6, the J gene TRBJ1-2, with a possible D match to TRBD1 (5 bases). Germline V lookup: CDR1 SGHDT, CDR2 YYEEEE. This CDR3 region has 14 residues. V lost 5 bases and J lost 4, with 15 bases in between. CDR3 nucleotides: TGTGCCAGCAGTATTGGGGGAGGTATCTATGGCTACACCTTC. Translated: CASSIGGGIYGYTF.

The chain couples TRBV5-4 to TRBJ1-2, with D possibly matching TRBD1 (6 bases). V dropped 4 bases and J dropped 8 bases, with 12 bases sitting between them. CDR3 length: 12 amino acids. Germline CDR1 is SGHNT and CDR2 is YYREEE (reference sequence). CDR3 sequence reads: CASSPQGTGYTF. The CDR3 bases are TGTGCCAGCAGCCCACAGGGAACCGGCTACACCTTC.

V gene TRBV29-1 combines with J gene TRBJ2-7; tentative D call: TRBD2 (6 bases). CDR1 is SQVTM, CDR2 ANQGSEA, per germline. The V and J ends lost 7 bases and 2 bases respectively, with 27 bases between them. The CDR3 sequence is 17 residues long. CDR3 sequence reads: CSARTGLSKWEPYEQYF. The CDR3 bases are TGCAGCGCTCGTACGGGACTCAGTAAATGGGAACCCTACGAGCAGTACTTC.

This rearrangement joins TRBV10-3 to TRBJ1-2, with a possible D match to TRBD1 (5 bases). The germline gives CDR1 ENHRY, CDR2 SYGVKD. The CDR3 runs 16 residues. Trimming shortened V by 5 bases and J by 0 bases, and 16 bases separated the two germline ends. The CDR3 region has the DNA TGTGCCATCAGTCAAGGGGCCTCCTCAGCTAACTATGGCTACACCTTC. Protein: CAISQGASSANYGYTF.

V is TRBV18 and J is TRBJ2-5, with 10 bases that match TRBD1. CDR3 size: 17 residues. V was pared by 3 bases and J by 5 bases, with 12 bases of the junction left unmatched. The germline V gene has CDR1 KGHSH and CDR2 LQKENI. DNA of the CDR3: TGTGCCAGCTCACCTACGCCGGGACAGGGGCAAGGGGAGACCCAGTACTTC. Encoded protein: CASSPTPGQGQGETQYF.

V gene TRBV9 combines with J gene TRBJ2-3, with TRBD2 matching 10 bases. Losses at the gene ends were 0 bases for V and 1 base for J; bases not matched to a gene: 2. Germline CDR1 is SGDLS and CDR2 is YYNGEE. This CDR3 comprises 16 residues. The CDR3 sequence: CASSVDGTSGTDTQYF. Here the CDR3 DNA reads TGTGCCAGCAGCGTAGACGGGACTAGCGGCACAGATACGCAGTATTTT.

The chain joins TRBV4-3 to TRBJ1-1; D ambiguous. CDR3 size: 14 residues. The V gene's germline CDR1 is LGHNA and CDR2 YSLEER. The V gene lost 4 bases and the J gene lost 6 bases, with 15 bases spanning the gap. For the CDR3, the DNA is TGCGCCAGCAGCCTCGAAGCAGGTCCCGCTGAAGCTTTCTTT. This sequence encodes CASSLEAGPAEAFF.

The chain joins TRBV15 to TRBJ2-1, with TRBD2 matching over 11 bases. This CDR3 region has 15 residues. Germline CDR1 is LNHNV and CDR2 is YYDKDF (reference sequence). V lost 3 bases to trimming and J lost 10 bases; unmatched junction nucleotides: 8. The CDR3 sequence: CATSRGGTSGREQFF. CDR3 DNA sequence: TGTGCCACCAGCAGGGGGGGGACTAGCGGACGAGAGCAGTTCTTC.

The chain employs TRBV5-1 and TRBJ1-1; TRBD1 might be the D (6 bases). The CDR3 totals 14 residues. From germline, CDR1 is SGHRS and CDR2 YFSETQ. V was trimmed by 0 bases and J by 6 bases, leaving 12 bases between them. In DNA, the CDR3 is TGCGCCAGCAGCTTGGTCGGGACAAGGGCTGAAGCTTTCTTT. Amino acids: CASSLVGTRAEAFF.

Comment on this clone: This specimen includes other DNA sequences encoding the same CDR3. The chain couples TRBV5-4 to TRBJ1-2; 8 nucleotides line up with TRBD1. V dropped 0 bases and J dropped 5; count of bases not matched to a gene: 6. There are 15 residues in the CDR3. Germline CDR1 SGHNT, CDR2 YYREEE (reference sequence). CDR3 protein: CASSLGQGAWYGYTF. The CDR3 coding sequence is TGTGCCAGCAGCTTGGGTCAGGGGGCATGGTATGGCTACACCTTC. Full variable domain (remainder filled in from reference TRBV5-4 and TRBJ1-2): ETGVTQSPTHLIKTRGQQVTLRCSSQSGHNTVSWYQQALGQGPQFIFQYYREEENGRGNFPPRFSGLQFPNYSSELNVNALELDDSALYLCASSLGQGAWYGYTFGSGTRLTVV.

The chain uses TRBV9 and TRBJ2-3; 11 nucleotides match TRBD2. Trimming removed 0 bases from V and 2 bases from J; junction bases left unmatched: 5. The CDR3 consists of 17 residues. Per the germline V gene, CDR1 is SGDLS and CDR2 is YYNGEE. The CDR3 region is CASSVGLAGTYTDTQYF. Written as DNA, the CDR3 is TGTGCCAGCAGCGTAGGACTAGCGGGGACCTACACAGATACGCAGTATTTT.

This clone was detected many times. CDR3 loop: CASSPGTVSSYEQYF. The CDR3 DNA is TGTGCCAGCAGTCCCGGGACTGTCAGCTCCTACGAGCAGTACTTC. The rearrangement uses TRBV9 and TRBJ2-7, with D perhaps TRBD2 (6 bases). CDR3 length: 15 residues. The germline V gene has CDR1 SGDLS and CDR2 YYNGEE. V shed 5 bases and J shed 0 bases, with 15 bases lying between them. Using reference TRBV9 and TRBJ2-7 for the parts outside the CDR3, the full variable domain is DSGVTQTPKHLITATGQRVTLRCSPRSGDLSVYWYQQSLDQGLQFLIQYYNGEERAKGNILERFSAQQFPDLHSELNLSSLELGDSALYFCASSPGTVSSYEQYFGPGTRLTVT.

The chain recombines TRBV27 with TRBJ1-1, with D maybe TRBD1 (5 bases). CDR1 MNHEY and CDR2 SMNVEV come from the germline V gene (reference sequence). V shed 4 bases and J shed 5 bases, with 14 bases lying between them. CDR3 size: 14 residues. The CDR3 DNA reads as TGTGCCAGCAGTTCTAGCGGGGGTAGAACTGAAGCTTTCTTT. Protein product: CASSSSGGRTEAFF.

The CDR3 here is CASKERTGGNTEAFF. DNA for the CDR3: TGTGCCAGCAAAGAGAGGACAGGGGGAAACACTGAAGCTTTCTTT. This chain links TRBV11-3 with TRBJ1-1; 10 nucleotides match TRBD1. The V gene's germline CDR1 is SGHNT and CDR2 YENEEA. The CDR3 length is 15 residues. V lost 7 bases and J lost 2; bases outside the gene matches: 7.

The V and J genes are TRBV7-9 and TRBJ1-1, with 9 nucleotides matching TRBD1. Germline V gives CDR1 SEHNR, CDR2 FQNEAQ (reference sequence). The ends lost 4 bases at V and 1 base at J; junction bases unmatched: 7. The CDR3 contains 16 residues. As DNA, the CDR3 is TGTGCCAGCAGCTACCGACAGGGGGGAGAGAACACTGAAGCTTTCTTT. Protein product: CASSYRQGGENTEAFF.

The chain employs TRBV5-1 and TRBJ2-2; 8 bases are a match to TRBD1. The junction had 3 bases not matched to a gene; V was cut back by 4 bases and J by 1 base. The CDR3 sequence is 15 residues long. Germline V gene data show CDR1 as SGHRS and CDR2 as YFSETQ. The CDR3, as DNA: TGCGCCAGCAGCAGTGGGACAGGGAACACCGGGGAGCTGTTTTTT. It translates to CASSSGTGNTGELFF. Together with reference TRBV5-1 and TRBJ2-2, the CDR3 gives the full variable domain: KAGVTQTPRYLIKTRGQQVTLSCSPISGHRSVSWYQQTPGQGLQFLFEYFSETQRNKGNFPGRFSGRQFSNSRSEMNVSTLELGDSALYLCASSSGTGNTGELFFGEGSRLTVL.

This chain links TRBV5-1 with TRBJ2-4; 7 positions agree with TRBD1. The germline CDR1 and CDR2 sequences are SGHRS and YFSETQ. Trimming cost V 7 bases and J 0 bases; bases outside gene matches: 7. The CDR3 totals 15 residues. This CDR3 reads CASGDSEVAKNIQYF. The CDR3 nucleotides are TGCGCCAGCGGGGACAGTGAGGTAGCCAAAAACATTCAGTACTTC.

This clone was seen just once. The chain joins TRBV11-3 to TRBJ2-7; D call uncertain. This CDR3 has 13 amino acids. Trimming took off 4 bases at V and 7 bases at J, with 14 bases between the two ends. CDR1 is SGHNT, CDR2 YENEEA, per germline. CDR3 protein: CASSWRSGGEQYF. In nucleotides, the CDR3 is TGTGCCAGCAGCTGGCGGAGTGGCGGAGAGCAGTACTTC.

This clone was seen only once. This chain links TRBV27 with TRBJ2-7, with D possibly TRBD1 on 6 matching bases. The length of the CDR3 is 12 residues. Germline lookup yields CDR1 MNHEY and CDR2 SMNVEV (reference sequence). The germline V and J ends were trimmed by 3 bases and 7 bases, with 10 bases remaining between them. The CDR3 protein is CASSFSGEEQYF. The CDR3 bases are TGTGCCAGCAGTTTCTCAGGGGAAGAGCAGTACTTC.

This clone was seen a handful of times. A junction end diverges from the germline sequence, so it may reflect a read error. This CDR3 is CASTLGTGSGNYGYTF. The CDR3 bases are TGTGCCAGCACCTTGGGTACAGGGTCGGGTAACTATGGCTACACCTTC. The chain is built from TRBV5-4 and TRBJ1-2; possible D gene TRBD1, 6 bases. The length of the CDR3 is 16 residues. The germline V gene encodes CDR1 SGHNT and CDR2 YYREEE (reference sequence).

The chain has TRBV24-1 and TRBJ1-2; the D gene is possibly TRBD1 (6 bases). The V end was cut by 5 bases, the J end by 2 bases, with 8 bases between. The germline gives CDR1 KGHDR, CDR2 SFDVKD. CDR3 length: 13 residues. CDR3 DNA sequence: TGTGCCACCAGTGCAGGACAGAACTATGGCTACACCTTC. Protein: CATSAGQNYGYTF.

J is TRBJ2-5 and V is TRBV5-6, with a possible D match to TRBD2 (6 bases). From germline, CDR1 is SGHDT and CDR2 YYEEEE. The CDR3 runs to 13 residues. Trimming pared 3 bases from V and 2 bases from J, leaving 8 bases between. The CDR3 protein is CASSSGTQETQYF. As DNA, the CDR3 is TGTGCCAGCAGCTCCGGGACTCAAGAGACCCAGTACTTC.

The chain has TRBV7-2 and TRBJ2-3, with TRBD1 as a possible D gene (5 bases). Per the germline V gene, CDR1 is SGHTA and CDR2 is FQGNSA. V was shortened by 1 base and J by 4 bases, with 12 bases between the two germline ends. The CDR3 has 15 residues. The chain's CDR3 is CASSLGGPASDTQYF. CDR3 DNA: TGTGCCAGCAGCTTAGGGGGCCCAGCTTCAGATACGCAGTATTTT.

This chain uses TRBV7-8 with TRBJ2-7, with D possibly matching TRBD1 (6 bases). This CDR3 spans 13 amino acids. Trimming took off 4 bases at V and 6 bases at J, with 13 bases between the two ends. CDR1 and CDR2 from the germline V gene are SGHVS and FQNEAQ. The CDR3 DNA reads TGTGCCAGCAGCTGGGAACCGACAGGCGAGCAGTACTTC. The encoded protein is CASSWEPTGEQYF.

The CDR3 is CASGRGLYGTGNTIYF. The CDR3 region has the DNA TGTGCTAGTGGCAGGGGCCTCTACGGGACTGGAAACACCATATATTTT. V gene TRBV12-5 combines with J gene TRBJ1-3, with D possibly matching TRBD1 (6 bases). Germline V lookup: CDR1 LGHNT, CDR2 FRNRAP. The CDR3 has 16 residues. Trimming stripped 6 bases from V and 2 bases from J, with 17 bases between.

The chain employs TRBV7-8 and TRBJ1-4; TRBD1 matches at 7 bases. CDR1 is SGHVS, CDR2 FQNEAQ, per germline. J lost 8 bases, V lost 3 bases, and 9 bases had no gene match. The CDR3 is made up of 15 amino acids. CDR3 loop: CASSLSQGKREKLFF. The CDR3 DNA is TGTGCCAGCAGCTTGTCACAGGGGAAGAGGGAAAAACTGTTTTTT.

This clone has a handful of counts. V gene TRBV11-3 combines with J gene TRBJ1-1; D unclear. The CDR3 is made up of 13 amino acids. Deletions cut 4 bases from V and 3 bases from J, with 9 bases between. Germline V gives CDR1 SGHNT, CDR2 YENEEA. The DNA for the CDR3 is TGTGCCAGCAGCTCGAGGCGGGACACTGAAGCTTTCTTT. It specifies CASSSRRDTEAFF. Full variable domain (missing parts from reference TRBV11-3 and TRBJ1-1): EAGVVQSPRYKIIEKKQPVAFWCNPISGHNTLYWYLQNLGQGPELLIRYENEEAVDDSQLPKDRFSAERLKGVDSTLKIQPAELGDSAVYLCASSSRRDTEAFFGQGTRLTVV.